The clone carrying this T cell receptor beta chain was seen a handful of times. The data belong to a study of Graves' ophthalmopathy and Graves' hyperthyroidism. Trimming took 0 bases from V and 0 from J; bases not matched to a gene: 9. The CDR3 totals 17 residues. Germline loops: CDR1 DFQATT, CDR2 SNEGSKA (reference sequence). Researchers turned away patients with other autoimmune diseases, uncontrolled infections, pregnancy or lactation. The study amplified TCR beta CDR3 regions using RNA transcripts. HTBI-primed RT-PCR formed the first round, and a multiplex PCR formed the second. TCRdb reprocessed the multiplex PCR reads via MiXCR and lists one record per CDR3 protein. In the table there are about 740,000 distinct CDR3 sequences, 40% of which are singletons.

The J gene is TRBJ1-1, the V gene TRBV20-1; 8 bases line up with TRBD1. Sequenced: peripheral blood. This clonotype was obtained from an adult man with Graves' ophthalmopathy. This CDR3 is CSARDLGRGQLNTEAFF. The CDR3, as DNA: TGCAGTGCTAGAGATCTGGGCAGGGGGCAATTGAACACTGAAGCTTTCTTT.